This TCR beta chain is from a study of T cell repertoires in cytomegalovirus infection. Study-level points and caveats: Identification of carriers of CMV plus the relevant HLA was performed using cumulative public TCR beta family frequency. CMV-specific TCR beta clonotypes restricted by HLA-C were the ones dominating the ex vivo response.

Germline V gene data show CDR1 as MDHEN and CDR2 as SYDVKM. CDR3 length equals 14 residues. V lost 2 bases and J 8 bases, leaving 15 bases between the germline ends. Using its own MiXCR run on the reads, TCRdb lists one record per CDR3 protein. The sample has about 740,000 distinct CDR3 sequences; roughly 33% are singletons. With regard to this clonotype: Antigen specificity is unknown.

This receptor was obtained from a human donor in good health (CMV status not recorded). Some clones in this sample may be carry-over from other donors' samples. Sequenced material: cultured PBMCs, taken from culture after CMV antigen stimulation. This chain connects TRBV28 to TRBJ1-2; D is ambiguous. The CDR3 protein is CASSLREAWLGYTF. In nucleotides, the CDR3 is TGTGCCAGCAGTTTACGGGAGGCATGGCTGGGCTACACCTTC.